This T cell receptor (beta chain) was captured by sequencing in a study of cytomegalovirus exposure and HLA in healthy donors. Study-wide results and caveats: In vitro experiments confirmed that three CMV-associated chains were specific for CMV antigens. It was reported that the classifier diagnosed cytomegalovirus status with high specificity and sensitivity in both the original and validation cohorts.

Measured with immunoSEQ multiplex PCR; TCRdb has only the in-frame clones, and not every one. The repertoire holds 89,000 or so clones, with approximately 94% as singletons. V was cut by 6 bases and J by 6 bases, with 12 bases left in between. Per the germline V gene, CDR1 is ENHRY and CDR2 is SYGVKD. This CDR3 spans 13 amino acids. Remarks on this clone: The antigen is unknown.

Sequences were obtained from PBMCs. The sequence was obtained from a woman aged 25 to 39 in good health and CMV-seropositive. The chain combines TRBV10-3 with TRBJ1-5, with D unclear. CDR3 region: CAIRRQEGQPQHF. CDR3 sequence (DNA): TGTGCCATCAGGAGACAAGAGGGTCAGCCCCAGCATTTT.